These 32 T cell receptor beta chains were all obtained from the same sample, sequenced in a study of PD-L1 blockade in urothelial cancer. Only in-frame clones appear in the TCRdb table, and some are missing; sequencing was by immunoSEQ multiplex PCR. This repertoire shows 56,000 or so clones, approximately 85% found once; its top ten account for 15% to 18%. This sample's time point: pretreatment peripheral blood. Specimen: PBMCs, collected around atezolizumab (anti-PD-L1) treatment. These receptors originate from an older man with urothelial cancer.

The genes are TRBV2 and TRBJ1-1; D is possibly TRBD1 (6 bases). The CDR3 is 13 amino acids. CDR1 and CDR2 (germline): SNHLY, FYNNEI. V was trimmed by 7 bases and J by 4 bases, leaving 13 bases between them. The CDR3 here is CASTEGGGTEAFF. The CDR3 DNA sequence: TGTGCCAGCACCGAGGGAGGGGGCACTGAAGCTTTCTTT.

The chain joins TRBV9 to TRBJ2-1; D uncertain. Per germline, CDR1 SGDLS and CDR2 YYNGEE. This CDR3 region has 16 residues. Trimming took off 0 bases at V and 2 bases at J, with 12 bases between the two ends. This CDR3 reads CASSVAERGTYNEQFF. The CDR3 coding sequence is TGTGCCAGCAGCGTAGCCGAGCGCGGCACCTACAATGAGCAGTTCTTC.

This chain connects TRBV5-1 to TRBJ2-2; D unclear. The CDR3 totals 16 residues. Germline CDR1 is SGHRS and CDR2 is YFSETQ. V gave up 0 bases and J gave up 0 bases, with 9 bases separating them. Here the CDR3 reads CASSLERVSNTGELFF. CDR3 coding DNA: TGCGCCAGCAGCTTGGAACGGGTATCGAACACCGGGGAGCTGTTTTTT.

The gene calls are TRBV27 and TRBJ2-3, with 7 bases that match TRBD1. Germline V gene data show CDR1 as MNHEY and CDR2 as SMNVEV (reference sequence). The CDR3 consists of 17 residues. J lost 14 bases, V lost 5 bases, and 25 bases had no gene match. Here the CDR3 reads CASSPRRTGPWHRYAYF. CDR3 sequence (DNA): TGTGCCAGCAGTCCAAGACGGACAGGACCCTGGCACAGATACGCGTATTTT.

V is TRBV9 and J is TRBJ2-3; D not resolved. CDR1 and CDR2 from the germline V gene are SGDLS and YYNGEE. This CDR3 has 16 amino acids. Trimming removed 0 bases from V and 2 bases from J, with 13 bases in between. The CDR3 region is CASSVAPAVSTDTQYF. The CDR3 DNA is TGTGCCAGCAGCGTAGCTCCGGCGGTGTCCACAGATACGCAGTATTTT.

This chain joins TRBV5-1 and TRBJ1-4; D call uncertain. There are 14 residues in the CDR3. Germline CDR1 SGHRS, CDR2 YFSETQ. The V end lost 4 bases, the J end lost 8 bases, and 15 bases lay between the germline ends. CDR3 in DNA: TGCGCCAGCAGCCCTGGTAGGGAGGAAGAAAAACTGTTTTTT. Residues: CASSPGREEEKLFF. The full variable domain, its missing parts supplied by reference TRBV5-1 and TRBJ1-4, is KAGVTQTPRYLIKTRGQQVTLSCSPISGHRSVSWYQQTPGQGLQFLFEYFSETQRNKGNFPGRFSGRQFSNSRSEMNVSTLELGDSALYLCASSPGREEEKLFFGSGTQLSVL.

V gene TRBV30 combines with J gene TRBJ1-1; D is ambiguous. The germline V and J ends were trimmed by 2 bases and 3 bases, with 13 bases remaining between them. The CDR3 runs 14 residues. The germline V gene encodes CDR1 GTSNPN and CDR2 SVGIG (reference sequence). In DNA, the CDR3 is TGTGCCTGGAGTTACCCGCGGGCAGACACTGAAGCTTTCTTT. Translated: CAWSYPRADTEAFF.

This clone was found once. The genes are TRBV2 and TRBJ2-5; TRBD2 matches at 7 bases. Germline CDR1 is SNHLY and CDR2 is FYNNEI. CDR3 length: 14 residues. Unmatched junction bases numbered 12, after V lost 4 bases and J lost 10 bases. CDR3 DNA: TGTGCCAGCAGTGGATCCGGGACTAATTTTGTCCAGTACTTC. Its protein product is CASSGSGTNFVQYF.

The chain recombines TRBV6-1 with TRBJ1-5, with 7 bases fitting TRBD1. J lost 1 base, V lost 5 bases, and 5 bases had no gene match. This CDR3 is built from 15 residues. CDR1 and CDR2 (germline): MNHNS, SASEGT. The CDR3 loop reads CASSPSRGSNQPQHF. CDR3 bases: TGTGCCAGCAGTCCCTCCAGGGGGAGCAATCAGCCCCAGCATTTT.

J is TRBJ2-3 and V is TRBV7-8; TRBD2 agrees at 7 bases. Losses at the gene ends were 0 bases for V and 14 bases for J; bases not matched to a gene: 17. The CDR3 loop spans 16 amino acids. CDR1 and CDR2 from the germline V gene are SGHVS and FQNEAQ. The CDR3 is CASSLAGGPSHRYAYF. DNA for the CDR3: TGTGCCAGCAGCTTAGCGGGAGGGCCATCACACAGATACGCGTATTTT.

This clone was seen a few times. The CDR3 region is CASSLGNSGLGEQYF. The CDR3 DNA is TGTGCCAGCAGCTTAGGAAACAGCGGCTTGGGCGAGCAGTACTTC. The V and J genes are TRBV7-9 and TRBJ2-7; a possible D gene is TRBD2 (5 bases). The CDR3 runs to 15 residues. From germline, CDR1 is SEHNR and CDR2 FQNEAQ (reference sequence). The V end was cut by 1 base, the J end by 6 bases, with 16 bases between. The full variable domain, with the rest looked up from reference TRBV7-9 and TRBJ2-7, is DTGVSQNPRHKITKRGQNVTFRCDPISEHNRLYWYRQTLGQGPEFLTYFQNEAQLEKSRLLSDRFSAERPKGSFSTLEIQRTEQGDSAMYLCASSLGNSGLGEQYFGPGTRLTVT.

The chain joins TRBV19 to TRBJ1-2, with D unclear. V lost 4 bases to trimming and J lost 6 bases, with 12 bases between them. CDR1 LNHDA and CDR2 SQIVND come from the germline V gene (reference sequence). The CDR3 extends over 13 amino acids. CDR3 nucleotides: TGTGCCAGTAGTACCACGCCGGAGGATGGCTACACCTTC. It yields the protein CASSTTPEDGYTF.

The chain uses TRBV30 and TRBJ2-1; 14 nucleotides match TRBD2. The CDR3 spans 15 residues. V was pared by 2 bases and J by 10 bases, with 7 bases of the junction left unmatched. The germline V gene encodes CDR1 GTSNPN and CDR2 SVGIG (reference sequence). CDR3 protein: CAWSTGLAGVREQFF. In DNA, the CDR3 is TGTGCCTGGAGTACGGGACTAGCGGGAGTCAGGGAGCAGTTCTTC.

This clone was seen more than once but under ten times. The rearrangement uses TRBV18 and TRBJ2-1, with 14 bases aligning to TRBD2. Looked up from germline, CDR1 is KGHSH and CDR2 is LQKENI. The CDR3 is 16 amino acids. V was clipped by 3 bases and J by 7 bases; unmatched bases: 5. DNA of the CDR3: TGTGCCAGCTCACCCCCCGGGACTAGCGGGAGAAATGAGCAGTTCTTC. As protein: CASSPPGTSGRNEQFF.

The chain links TRBV2 to TRBJ1-2; D is perhaps TRBD1 (6 bases). Germline CDR1 is SNHLY and CDR2 is FYNNEI. This CDR3 contains 15 residues. V lost 2 bases to trimming and J lost 1 base, with 11 bases between them. CDR3 region: CASSESDSGNYGYTF. CDR3 coding DNA: TGTGCCAGCAGTGAATCGGACAGCGGTAACTATGGCTACACCTTC.

CDR3 in amino acids: CASSRQGYNEQFF. In DNA form, the CDR3 reads TGTGCCAGCAGCCGCCAGGGCTACAATGAGCAGTTCTTC. The chain joins TRBV14 to TRBJ2-1, with D maybe TRBD1 (5 bases). Germline V gives CDR1 SGHDN, CDR2 FVKESK. The CDR3 has 13 residues. V shed 4 bases and J shed 3 bases, with 7 bases lying between them.

The chain carries TRBV6-6 and TRBJ1-3; the match to TRBD1 covers 8 bases. The J segment lost 4 bases and the V segment lost 6 bases, leaving 5 bases of the junction unmatched. Germline V CDR1 and CDR2: MNHNY, SVGAGI (reference sequence). The CDR3 is made up of 14 amino acids. CDR3 nucleotide sequence: TGTGCCAGCAGCCTGACAGGGGACGGAAACACCATATATTTT. Translating gives CASSLTGDGNTIYF.

CDR3 region: CASSWGPLAGGRDEQFF. The CDR3 DNA reads TGTGCCAGCAGCTGGGGCCCCCTCGCGGGAGGGAGAGATGAGCAGTTCTTC. The genes are TRBV5-6 and TRBJ2-1; 9 bases fit TRBD2. The CDR3 runs 17 residues. With V trimmed by 3 bases and J by 8 bases, 15 bases remained unmatched. CDR1 and CDR2 (germline): SGHDT, YYEEEE.

This CDR3 is CSVEGWDRGDRYAYF. DNA of the CDR3: TGCAGCGTTGAAGGTTGGGACAGGGGAGACAGATACGCGTATTTT. The V gene is TRBV29-1, the J gene TRBJ2-3, with 10 bases identical to TRBD1. Unmatched junction bases numbered 15, after V lost 1 base and J lost 14 bases. CDR1 SQVTM and CDR2 ANQGSEA come from the germline V gene. The CDR3 is made up of 15 amino acids.

This chain links TRBV7-2 with TRBJ1-1; 10 nucleotides align to TRBD1. The CDR3 spans 15 residues. CDR1 and CDR2 from the germline V gene are SGHTA and FQGNSA. Unmatched junction bases numbered 7, after V lost 2 bases and J lost 7 bases. CDR3 residues: CASSLPTDRGVEAFF. The CDR3 nucleotides are TGTGCCAGCAGCTTACCCACGGACAGGGGGGTTGAAGCTTTCTTT.

CDR3 in amino acids: CASRRTGGVKETQYF. In DNA, the CDR3 is TGTGCCAGCAGAAGAACAGGGGGGGTCAAAGAGACCCAGTACTTC. The chain couples TRBV6-5 to TRBJ2-5, with a weak D call TRBD1 (8 bases). The CDR3 length is 15 residues. Germline-derived CDR1 and CDR2 are MNHEY and SVGAGI. Trimming took off 6 bases at V and 3 bases at J, with 17 bases between the two ends.

The chain uses TRBV7-3 and TRBJ2-5; no definite D call. Deletions cut 2 bases from V and 2 bases from J, with 6 bases between. CDR1 SGHTA and CDR2 FQGTGA come from the germline V gene. The length of the CDR3 is 13 residues. CDR3 coding DNA: TGTGCCAGCAGCTTAGGCCAGCAAGAGACCCAGTACTTC. This translates into CASSLGQQETQYF.

This clone has a handful of counts. The chain employs TRBV11-2 and TRBJ1-3; no firm D call. Trimming stripped 6 bases from V and 0 bases from J, with 18 bases between. The CDR3 covers 17 residues. Per the germline V gene, CDR1 is SGHAT and CDR2 is FQNNGV. As DNA, the CDR3 is TGTGCCAGCAGGCGCCTACGGGGTGTGGGCTCTGGAAACACCATATATTTT. Its protein is CASRRLRGVGSGNTIYF.

V usage is TRBV9 and J usage is TRBJ2-1; 7 nucleotides match TRBD2. The CDR3 loop spans 16 amino acids. Germline CDR1 reads SGDLS; CDR2 reads YYNGEE. Unmatched junction bases numbered 9, after V lost 4 bases and J lost 2 bases. CDR3 sequence reads: CASSPRGGRAYNEQFF. CDR3 DNA sequence: TGTGCCAGCAGCCCCCGCGGTGGGAGGGCCTACAATGAGCAGTTCTTC.

This chain links TRBV5-1 with TRBJ2-1; 9 bases align to TRBD1. The CDR3 is 14 residues long. J lost 8 bases, V lost 5 bases, and 8 bases had no gene match. CDR1 and CDR2 (germline): SGHRS, YFSETQ. CDR3 sequence reads: CASSVGQGGYEQFF. CDR3 coding DNA: TGCGCCAGCAGTGTGGGACAGGGCGGTTATGAGCAGTTCTTC.

This sequence joins TRBV4-2 and TRBJ1-1, with 10 bases aligning to TRBD1. The CDR3 is made up of 15 amino acids. Germline loops: CDR1 LGHNA, CDR2 YNFKEQ. The J segment lost 1 base and the V segment lost 2 bases, leaving 1 base of the junction unmatched. CDR3 nucleotides: TGTGCCAGCAGCCAACGGGACAGGGGGAACACTGAAGCTTTCTTT. The encoded protein is CASSQRDRGNTEAFF.

The V gene is TRBV21-1, the J gene TRBJ1-2. TRBV21-1 is marked as a pseudogene. The CDR3 runs 17 residues. CDR3: CASSKGVVPHYSGGYTF. The CDR3 nucleotides read TGTGCCAGCAGCAAGGGTGTGGTTCCCCACTATTCCGGTGGCTACACCTTC.

The chain couples TRBV9 to TRBJ2-1; TRBD1 might be the D (5 bases). The length of the CDR3 is 13 residues. V was trimmed by 0 bases and J by 9 bases, leaving 10 bases between them. Germline assignment: CDR1 SGDLS and CDR2 YYNGEE. CDR3 sequence: CASSVGRVSEQFF. The CDR3 DNA follows: TGTGCCAGCAGCGTAGGCAGGGTGAGTGAGCAGTTCTTC.

In its sample, this clone was seen once. This chain connects TRBV6-1 to TRBJ2-1; 8 bases are shared with TRBD1. Germline-derived CDR1 and CDR2 are MNHNS and SASEGT. This CDR3 is 14 amino acids long. With 5 bases clipped from V and 4 bases from J, the junction kept 4 bases outside the gene matches. The CDR3 here is CASSSGTGYNEQFF. The CDR3 DNA is TGTGCCAGCAGTTCTGGGACAGGATACAATGAGCAGTTCTTC.

This clone was recorded once. The chain employs TRBV19 and TRBJ1-2, with D hard to call. This CDR3 is built from 15 residues. Trimming pared 1 base from V and 2 bases from J, leaving 11 bases between. Germline-derived CDR1 and CDR2 are LNHDA and SQIVND (reference sequence). The CDR3 sequence: CASSIASQINYGYTF. The CDR3 DNA is TGTGCCAGTAGTATAGCGTCGCAGATCAACTATGGCTACACCTTC.

CDR3 DNA sequence: TGTGCCAGCAGTTTCTTGACTAGCGGTGGCTACGAGCAGTACTTC. Its protein product is CASSFLTSGGYEQYF. The gene calls are TRBV28 and TRBJ2-7, with 9 bases fitting TRBD2. This CDR3 is built from 15 residues. Germline V gene lookup returns CDR1 MDHEN and CDR2 SYDVKM. The junction had 6 bases not matched to a gene; V was cut back by 3 bases and J by 3 bases. Complete variable domain (other parts from reference TRBV28 and TRBJ2-7): DVKVTQSSRYLVKRTGEKVFLECVQDMDHENMFWYRQDPGLGLRLIYFSYDVKMKEKGDIPEGYSVSREKKERFSLILESASTNQTSMYLCASSFLTSGGYEQYFGPGTRLTVT.

V gene TRBV30 combines with J gene TRBJ2-1; D call uncertain. Trimming took off 3 bases at V and 6 bases at J, with 6 bases between the two ends. Germline CDR1 and CDR2: GTSNPN and SVGIG (reference sequence). The CDR3 loop spans 11 amino acids. The DNA of the CDR3 is TGTGCCTGGAGCGTTCTCAATGAGCAGTTCTTC. Translated: CAWSVLNEQFF.